This paragraph covers one TCR beta chain sequence. Its antigen is not identified. These data originate in a study of T cell responses to AZD1222 COVID-19 vaccine. The CDR3 spans 12 residues. Trimming left V 2 bases short and J 4 bases short, with 8 bases between. Germline CDR1 SQVTM, CDR2 ANQGSEA. Study results and limitations: Only 5 or 6 AZD1222 recipients were seropositive at baseline. A reported finding is that nearly half of spike-specific TCRs target unmutated variant regions.

Sequenced by immunoSEQ multiplex PCR; TCRdb stores in-frame clones only, minus some. The sample consists of 150,000 or so clones, around 89% of them appearing once. The chain joins TRBV29-1 to TRBJ1-2; TRBD1 might be the D (6 bases). The source material was peripheral blood, sampled on day 0 of AZD1222 vaccination. The receptor comes from an adult in good health. CDR3 sequence (DNA): TGCAGCGTTGAACAGGGGAGCTATGGCTACACCTTC. Its protein product is CSVEQGSYGYTF.